This T cell receptor (beta chain) was retrieved from a study of cytomegalovirus exposure and HLA in healthy donors. Study-level points and caveats: Researchers counted around 180 TCR beta chains as cytomegalovirus-associated. Researchers reported that a few CMV-associated chains were confirmed in vitro as CMV antigen-specific.

Sequencing used immunoSEQ multiplex PCR; TCRdb keeps in-frame clones, though not all of them. The sample lists over 90,000 clones, about 95% occurring once. Germline loops: CDR1 MNHEY, CDR2 SVGAGI. The junction had 9 bases not matched to a gene; V was cut back by 4 bases and J by 1 base. The CDR3 runs 16 residues. It was the approximately 130-subject validation cohort, separate from the roughly 700-subject first cohort, to which the donors belonged. Details on this clone: Its antigen remains unidentified.

This receptor was identified in a woman aged 18-29 years in good health and CMV-seronegative. The V call is TRBV6-5, the J call TRBJ2-7; 8 positions match TRBD1. The sequenced material came from PBMCs. The CDR3 nucleotides are TGTGCCAGCAGTTCCCTCCGACAGGGGCCTTCCTACGAGCAGTACTTC. Amino acids: CASSSLRQGPSYEQYF.